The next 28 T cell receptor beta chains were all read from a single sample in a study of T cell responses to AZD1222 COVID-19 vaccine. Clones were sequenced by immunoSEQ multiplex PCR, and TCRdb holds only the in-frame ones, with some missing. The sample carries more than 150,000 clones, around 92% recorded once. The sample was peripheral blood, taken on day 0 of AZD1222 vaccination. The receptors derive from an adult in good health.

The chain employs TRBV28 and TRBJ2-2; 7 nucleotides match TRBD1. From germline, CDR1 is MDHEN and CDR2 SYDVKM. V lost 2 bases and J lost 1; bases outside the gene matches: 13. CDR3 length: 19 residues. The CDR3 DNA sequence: TGTGCCAGCAGTTTACCATTCTACAGGGGATGGGGGAACACCGGGGAGCTGTTTTTT. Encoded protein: CASSLPFYRGWGNTGELFF.

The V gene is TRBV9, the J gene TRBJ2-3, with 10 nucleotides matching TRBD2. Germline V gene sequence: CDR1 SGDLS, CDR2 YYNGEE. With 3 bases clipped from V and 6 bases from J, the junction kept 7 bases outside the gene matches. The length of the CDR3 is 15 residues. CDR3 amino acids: CASSGSGGPGDTQYF. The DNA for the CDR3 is TGTGCCAGCAGCGGTAGCGGGGGGCCGGGTGATACGCAGTATTTT.

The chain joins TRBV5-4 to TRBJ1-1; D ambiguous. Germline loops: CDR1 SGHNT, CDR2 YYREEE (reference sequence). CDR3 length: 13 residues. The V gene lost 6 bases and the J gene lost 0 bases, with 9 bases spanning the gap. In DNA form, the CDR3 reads TGTGCCAGCATCCCTGACCTGAACACTGAAGCTTTCTTT. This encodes CASIPDLNTEAFF.

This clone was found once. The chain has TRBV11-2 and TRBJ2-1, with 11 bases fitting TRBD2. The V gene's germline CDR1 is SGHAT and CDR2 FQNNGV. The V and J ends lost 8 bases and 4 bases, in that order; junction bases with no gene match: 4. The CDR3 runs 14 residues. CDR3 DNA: TGTGCCAGCGCAACTAGCGGGGGTTACAATGAGCAGTTCTTC. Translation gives CASATSGGYNEQFF.

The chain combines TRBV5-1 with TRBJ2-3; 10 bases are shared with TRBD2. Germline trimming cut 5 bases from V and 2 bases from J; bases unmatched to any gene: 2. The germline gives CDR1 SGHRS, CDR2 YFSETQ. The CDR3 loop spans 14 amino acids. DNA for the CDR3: TGCGCCAGCAGACTAGCGGGATACACAGATACGCAGTATTTT. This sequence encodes CASRLAGYTDTQYF.

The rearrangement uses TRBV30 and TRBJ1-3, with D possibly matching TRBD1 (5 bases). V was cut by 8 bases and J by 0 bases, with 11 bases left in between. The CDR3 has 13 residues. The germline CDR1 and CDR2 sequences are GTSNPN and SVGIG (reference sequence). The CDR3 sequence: CAGGRGSGNTIYF. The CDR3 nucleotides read TGTGCCGGGGGTCGGGGCTCTGGAAACACCATATATTTT.

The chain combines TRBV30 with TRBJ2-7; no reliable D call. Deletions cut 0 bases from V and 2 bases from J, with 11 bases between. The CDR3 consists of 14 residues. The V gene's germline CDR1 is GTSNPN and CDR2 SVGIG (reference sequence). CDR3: CAWSVSAIPYEQYF. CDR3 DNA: TGTGCCTGGAGTGTTTCGGCAATTCCCTACGAGCAGTACTTC.

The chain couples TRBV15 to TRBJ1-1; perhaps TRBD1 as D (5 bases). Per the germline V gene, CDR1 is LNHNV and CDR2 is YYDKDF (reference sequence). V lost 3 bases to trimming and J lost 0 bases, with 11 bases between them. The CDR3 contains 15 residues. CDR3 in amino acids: CATSSDRGMNTEAFF. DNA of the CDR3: TGTGCCACCAGCAGCGACAGAGGGATGAACACTGAAGCTTTCTTT.

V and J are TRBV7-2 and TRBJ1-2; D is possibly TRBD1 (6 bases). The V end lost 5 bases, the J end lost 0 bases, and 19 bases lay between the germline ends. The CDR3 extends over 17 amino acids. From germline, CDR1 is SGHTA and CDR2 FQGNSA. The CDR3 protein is CASSRTVLPSPNYGYTF. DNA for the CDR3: TGTGCCAGCAGCCGGACAGTGCTCCCGTCCCCTAACTATGGCTACACCTTC.

The CDR3 coding sequence is TGTGCCAGCAGTTTCCTAAACAGGGACACTGAAGCTTTCTTT. It codes for CASSFLNRDTEAFF. The chain joins TRBV27 to TRBJ1-1; tentative D call: TRBD1 (6 bases). The V gene lost 3 bases and the J gene lost 3 bases, with 11 bases spanning the gap. Germline V gives CDR1 MNHEY, CDR2 SMNVEV (reference sequence). This CDR3 contains 14 residues.

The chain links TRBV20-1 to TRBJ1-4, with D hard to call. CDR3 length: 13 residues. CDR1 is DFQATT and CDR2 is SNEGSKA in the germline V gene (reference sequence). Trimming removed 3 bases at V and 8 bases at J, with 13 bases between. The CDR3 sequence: CSASYPHEEKLFF. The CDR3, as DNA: TGCAGTGCTAGTTATCCTCATGAGGAAAAACTGTTTTTT.

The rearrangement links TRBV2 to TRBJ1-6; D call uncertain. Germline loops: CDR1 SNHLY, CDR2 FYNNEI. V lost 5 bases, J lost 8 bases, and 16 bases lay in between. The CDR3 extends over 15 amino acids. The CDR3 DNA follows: TGTGCCAGCAGTAAATCAAGGACGGACTATTCACCCCTCCACTTT. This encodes CASSKSRTDYSPLHF.

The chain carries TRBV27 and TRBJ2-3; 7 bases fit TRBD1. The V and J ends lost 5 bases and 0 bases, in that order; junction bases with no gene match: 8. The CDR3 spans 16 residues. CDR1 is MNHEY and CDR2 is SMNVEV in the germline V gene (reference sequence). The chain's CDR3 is CASSNGQAPSTDTQYF. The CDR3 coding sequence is TGTGCCAGCAGTAATGGACAGGCCCCTAGCACAGATACGCAGTATTTT.

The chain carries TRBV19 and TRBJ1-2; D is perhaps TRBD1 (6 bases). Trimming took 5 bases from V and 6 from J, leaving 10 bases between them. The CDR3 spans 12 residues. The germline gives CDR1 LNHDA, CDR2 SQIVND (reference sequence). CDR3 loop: CASSFTGNGYTF. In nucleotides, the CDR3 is TGTGCCAGTAGTTTCACAGGGAATGGCTACACCTTC. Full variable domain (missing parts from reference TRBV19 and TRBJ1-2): DGGITQSPKYLFRKEGQNVTLSCEQNLNHDAMYWYRQDPGQGLRLIYYSQIVNDFQKGDIAEGYSVSREKKESFPLTVTSAQKNPTAFYLCASSFTGNGYTFGSGTRLTVV.

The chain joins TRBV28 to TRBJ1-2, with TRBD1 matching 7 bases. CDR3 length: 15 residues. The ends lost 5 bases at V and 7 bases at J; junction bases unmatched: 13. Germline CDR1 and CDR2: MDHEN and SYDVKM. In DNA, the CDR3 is TGTGCCAGCAGTGGCGGGACAGCTCCCCAGGGTGGCTACACCTTC. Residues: CASSGGTAPQGGYTF.

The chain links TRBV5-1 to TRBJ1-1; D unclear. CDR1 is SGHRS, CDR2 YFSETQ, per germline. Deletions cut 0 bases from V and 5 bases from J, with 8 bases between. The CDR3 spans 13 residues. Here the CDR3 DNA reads TGCGCCAGCAGCTTGGTAGCGGAGACTGAAGCTTTCTTT. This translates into CASSLVAETEAFF. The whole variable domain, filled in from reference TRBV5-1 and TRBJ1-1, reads KAGVTQTPRYLIKTRGQQVTLSCSPISGHRSVSWYQQTPGQGLQFLFEYFSETQRNKGNFPGRFSGRQFSNSRSEMNVSTLELGDSALYLCASSLVAETEAFFGQGTRLTVV.

CDR3 sequence reads: CATSVPPGGPLNTEAFF. The DNA for the CDR3 is TGTGCCACCAGTGTCCCCCCAGGGGGGCCCCTGAACACTGAAGCTTTCTTT. The rearrangement uses TRBV24-1 and TRBJ1-1, with TRBD1 identical over 7 bases. CDR1 KGHDR and CDR2 SFDVKD come from the germline V gene. The V gene end was trimmed by 5 bases and the J gene end by 0 bases; junction bases not matched to a gene: 11. This CDR3 has 17 amino acids.

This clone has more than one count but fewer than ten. CDR3 DNA: TGCGCCAGCAGCTTGATCTCAGGGATAAGTGGAAACACCATATATTTT. This gives the protein CASSLISGISGNTIYF. The V and J genes are TRBV5-1 and TRBJ1-3; the D gene is possibly TRBD1 (5 bases). V lost 1 base and J lost 3, with 14 bases in between. Germline CDR1 is SGHRS and CDR2 is YFSETQ. The CDR3 length is 16 residues.

CDR3 DNA sequence: TGTGCCAGTAGTGGGGTAATGAACACTGAAGCTTTCTTT. Residues: CASSGVMNTEAFF. The rearrangement uses TRBV19 and TRBJ1-1; D call uncertain. The CDR3 sequence is 13 residues long. Trimming stripped 5 bases from V and 0 bases from J, with 7 bases between. CDR1 and CDR2 (germline): LNHDA, SQIVND (reference sequence).

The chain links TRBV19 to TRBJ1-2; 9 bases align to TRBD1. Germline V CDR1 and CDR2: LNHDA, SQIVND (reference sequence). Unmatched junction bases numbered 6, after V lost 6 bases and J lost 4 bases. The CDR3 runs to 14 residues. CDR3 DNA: TGTGCCAGTAGCTCGGACAGGGGTATCTATGGCTACACCTTC. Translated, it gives CASSSDRGIYGYTF.

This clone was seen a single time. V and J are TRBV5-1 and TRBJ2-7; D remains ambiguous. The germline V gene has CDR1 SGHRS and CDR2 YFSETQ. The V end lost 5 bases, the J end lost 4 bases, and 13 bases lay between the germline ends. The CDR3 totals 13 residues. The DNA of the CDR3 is TGCGCCAGCAGTCTAACCTTACTGTACGAGCAGTACTTC. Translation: CASSLTLLYEQYF.

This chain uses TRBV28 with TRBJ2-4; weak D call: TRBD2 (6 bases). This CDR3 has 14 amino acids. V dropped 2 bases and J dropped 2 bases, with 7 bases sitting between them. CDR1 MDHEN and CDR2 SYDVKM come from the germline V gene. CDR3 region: CASSLGGTKNIQYF. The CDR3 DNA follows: TGTGCCAGCAGTTTAGGAGGGACCAAAAACATTCAGTACTTC.

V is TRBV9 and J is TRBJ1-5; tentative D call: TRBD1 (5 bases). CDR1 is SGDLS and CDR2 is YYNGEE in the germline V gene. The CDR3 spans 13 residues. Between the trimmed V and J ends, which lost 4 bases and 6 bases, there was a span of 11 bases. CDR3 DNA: TGTGCCAGCAGCTTACAGGATGGTCAGCCCCAGCATTTT. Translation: CASSLQDGQPQHF. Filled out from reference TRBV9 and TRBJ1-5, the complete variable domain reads DSGVTQTPKHLITATGQRVTLRCSPRSGDLSVYWYQQSLDQGLQFLIQYYNGEERAKGNILERFSAQQFPDLHSELNLSSLELGDSALYFCASSLQDGQPQHFGDGTRLSIL.

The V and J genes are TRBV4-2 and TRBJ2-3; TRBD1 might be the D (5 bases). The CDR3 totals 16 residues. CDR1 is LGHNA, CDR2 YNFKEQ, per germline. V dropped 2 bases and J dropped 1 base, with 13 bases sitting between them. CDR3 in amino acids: CASSQYRQGGTDTQYF. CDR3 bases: TGTGCCAGCAGCCAATATAGGCAGGGTGGCACAGATACGCAGTATTTT.

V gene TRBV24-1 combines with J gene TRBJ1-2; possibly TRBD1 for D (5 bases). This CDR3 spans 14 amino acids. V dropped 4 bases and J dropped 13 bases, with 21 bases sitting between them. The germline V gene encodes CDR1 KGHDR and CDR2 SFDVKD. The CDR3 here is CATSELTDLPRSTF. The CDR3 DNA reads TGTGCCACCAGTGAGCTGACAGACCTTCCACGTAGCACCTTC.

The CDR3 sequence is CASSYRTSGGAHSDTGELFF. CDR3 coding DNA: TGTGCCAGTAGTTATCGGACTAGCGGGGGGGCCCACAGCGATACCGGGGAGCTGTTTTTT. The chain is built from TRBV19 and TRBJ2-2; 15 bases are a match to TRBD2. J gave up 5 bases and V 5 bases, and 15 bases lay outside the gene matches. Germline V gives CDR1 LNHDA, CDR2 SQIVND (reference sequence). The CDR3 has 20 residues. The full variable domain, completed using reference TRBV19 and TRBJ2-2, is DGGITQSPKYLFRKEGQNVTLSCEQNLNHDAMYWYRQDPGQGLRLIYYSQIVNDFQKGDIAEGYSVSREKKESFPLTVTSAQKNPTAFYLCASSYRTSGGAHSDTGELFFGEGSRLTVL.

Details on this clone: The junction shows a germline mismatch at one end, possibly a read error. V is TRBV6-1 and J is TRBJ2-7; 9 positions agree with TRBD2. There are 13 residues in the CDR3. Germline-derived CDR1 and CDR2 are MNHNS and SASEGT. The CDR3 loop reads CASSEAAGLAGRF. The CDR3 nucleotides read TGTGCCAGCAGTGAAGCAGCAGGGCTAGCGGGACGGTTC.

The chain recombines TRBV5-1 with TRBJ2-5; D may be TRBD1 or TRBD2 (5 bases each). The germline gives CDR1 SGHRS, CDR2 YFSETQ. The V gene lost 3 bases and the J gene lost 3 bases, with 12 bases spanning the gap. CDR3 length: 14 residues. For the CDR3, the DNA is TGCGCCAGCAGCTCCGGGACCGCTAAAGAGACCCAGTACTTC. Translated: CASSSGTAKETQYF.